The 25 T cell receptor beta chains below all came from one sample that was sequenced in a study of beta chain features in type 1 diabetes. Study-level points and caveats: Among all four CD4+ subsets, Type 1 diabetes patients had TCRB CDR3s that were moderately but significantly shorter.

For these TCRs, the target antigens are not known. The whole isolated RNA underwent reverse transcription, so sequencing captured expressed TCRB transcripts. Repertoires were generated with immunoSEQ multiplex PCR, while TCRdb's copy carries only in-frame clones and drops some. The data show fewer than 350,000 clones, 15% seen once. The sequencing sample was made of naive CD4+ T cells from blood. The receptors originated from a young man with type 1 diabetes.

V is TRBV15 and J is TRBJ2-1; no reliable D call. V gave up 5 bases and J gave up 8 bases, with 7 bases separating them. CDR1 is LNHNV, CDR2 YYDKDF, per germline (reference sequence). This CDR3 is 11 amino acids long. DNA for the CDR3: TGTGCCACCAGCGTTCGGGATGAGCAGTTCTTC. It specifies CATSVRDEQFF.

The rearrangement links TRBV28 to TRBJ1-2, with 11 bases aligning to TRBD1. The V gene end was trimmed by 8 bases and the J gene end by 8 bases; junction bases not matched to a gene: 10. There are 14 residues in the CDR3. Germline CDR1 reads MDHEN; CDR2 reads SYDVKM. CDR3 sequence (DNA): TGTGCCAGCGGTAGCTTAGGACAGGGGGCAGGCTACACCTTC. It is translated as CASGSLGQGAGYTF.

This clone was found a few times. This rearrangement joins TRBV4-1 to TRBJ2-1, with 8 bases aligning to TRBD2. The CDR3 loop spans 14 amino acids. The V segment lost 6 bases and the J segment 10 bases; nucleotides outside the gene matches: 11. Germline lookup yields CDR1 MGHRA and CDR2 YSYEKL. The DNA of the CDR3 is TGCGCCAGCAGGTGGCCGGGGGGGCCTGGCGAGCAGTTCTTC. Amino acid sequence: CASRWPGGPGEQFF.

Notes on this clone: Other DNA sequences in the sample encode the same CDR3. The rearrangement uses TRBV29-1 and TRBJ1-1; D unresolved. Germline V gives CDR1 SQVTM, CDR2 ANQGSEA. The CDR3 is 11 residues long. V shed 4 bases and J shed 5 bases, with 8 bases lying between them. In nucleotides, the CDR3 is TGCAGCGTTGCACGAGGGACTGAAGCTTTCTTT. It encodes CSVARGTEAFF.

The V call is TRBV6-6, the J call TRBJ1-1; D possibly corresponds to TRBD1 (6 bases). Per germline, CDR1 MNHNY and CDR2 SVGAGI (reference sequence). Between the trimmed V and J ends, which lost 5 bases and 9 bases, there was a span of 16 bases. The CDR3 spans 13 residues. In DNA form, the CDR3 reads TGTGCCAGCAGTGACCAGATTCAGGGGAAAGCTTTCTTT. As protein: CASSDQIQGKAFF.

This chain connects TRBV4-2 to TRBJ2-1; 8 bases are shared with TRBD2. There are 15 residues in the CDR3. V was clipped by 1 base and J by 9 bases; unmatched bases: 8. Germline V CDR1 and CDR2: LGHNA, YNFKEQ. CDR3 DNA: TGTGCCAGCAGCCAAGTCGGGGGGGGTTGGAGTGAGCAGTTCTTC. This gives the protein CASSQVGGGWSEQFF.

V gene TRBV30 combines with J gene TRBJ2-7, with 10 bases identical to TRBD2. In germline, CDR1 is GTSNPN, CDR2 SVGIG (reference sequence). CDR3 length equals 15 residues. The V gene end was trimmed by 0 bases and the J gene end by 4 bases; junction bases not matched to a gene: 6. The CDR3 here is CAWSVAGGPWYEQYF. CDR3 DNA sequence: TGTGCCTGGAGTGTAGCGGGAGGGCCGTGGTACGAGCAGTACTTC.

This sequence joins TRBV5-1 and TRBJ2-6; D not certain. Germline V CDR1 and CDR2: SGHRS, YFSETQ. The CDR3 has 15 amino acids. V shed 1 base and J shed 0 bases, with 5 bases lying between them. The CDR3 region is CASSLMYSGANVLTF. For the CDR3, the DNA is TGCGCCAGCAGCTTGATGTACTCTGGGGCCAACGTCCTGACTTTC.

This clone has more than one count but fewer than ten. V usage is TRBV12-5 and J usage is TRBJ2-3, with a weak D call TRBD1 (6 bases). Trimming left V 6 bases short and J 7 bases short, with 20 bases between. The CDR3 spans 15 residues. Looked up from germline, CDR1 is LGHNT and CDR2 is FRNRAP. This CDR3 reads CASGLGDTESNTQYF. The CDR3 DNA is TGTGCTAGTGGCCTAGGGGACACGGAGTCGAATACGCAGTATTTT.

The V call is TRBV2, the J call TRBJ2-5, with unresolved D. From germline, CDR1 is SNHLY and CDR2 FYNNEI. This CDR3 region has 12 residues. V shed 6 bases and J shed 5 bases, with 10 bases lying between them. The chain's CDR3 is CASRTAGETQYF. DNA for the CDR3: TGTGCCAGCAGGACTGCCGGGGAGACCCAGTACTTC.

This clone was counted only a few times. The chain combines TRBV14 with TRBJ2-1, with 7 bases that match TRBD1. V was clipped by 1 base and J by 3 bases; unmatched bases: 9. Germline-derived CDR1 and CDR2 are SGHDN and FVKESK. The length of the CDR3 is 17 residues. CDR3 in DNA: TGTGCCAGCAGCCAAGTTCTCCTTCCAGGGGGCTACAATGAGCAGTTCTTC. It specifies CASSQVLLPGGYNEQFF.

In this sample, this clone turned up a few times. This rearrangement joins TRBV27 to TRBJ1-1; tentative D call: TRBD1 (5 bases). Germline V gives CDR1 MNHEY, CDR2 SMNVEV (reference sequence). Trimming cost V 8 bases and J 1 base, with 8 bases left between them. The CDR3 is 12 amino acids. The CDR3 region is CASCDRNTEAFF. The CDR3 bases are TGTGCCAGCTGTGACAGGAACACTGAAGCTTTCTTT.

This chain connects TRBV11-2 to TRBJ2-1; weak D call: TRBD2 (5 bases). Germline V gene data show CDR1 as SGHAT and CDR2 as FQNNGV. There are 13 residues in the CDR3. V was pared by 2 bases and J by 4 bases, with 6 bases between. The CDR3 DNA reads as TGTGCCAGCAGCTTATGGGAGTACAATGAGCAGTTCTTC. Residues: CASSLWEYNEQFF.

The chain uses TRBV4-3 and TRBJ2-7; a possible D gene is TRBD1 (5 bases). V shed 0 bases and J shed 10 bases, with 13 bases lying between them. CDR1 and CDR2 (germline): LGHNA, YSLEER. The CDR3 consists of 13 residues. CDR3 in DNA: TGCGCCAGCAGCCAAGAAGGGGAAGACGCTCAGTACTTC. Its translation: CASSQEGEDAQYF.

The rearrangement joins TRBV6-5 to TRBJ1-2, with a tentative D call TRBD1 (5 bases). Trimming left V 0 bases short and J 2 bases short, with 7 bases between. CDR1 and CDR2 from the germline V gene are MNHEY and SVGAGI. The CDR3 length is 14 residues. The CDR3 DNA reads TGTGCCAGCAGTTACTCGAAGGGGAACTATGGCTACACCTTC. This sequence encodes CASSYSKGNYGYTF.

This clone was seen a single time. In nucleotides, the CDR3 is TGTGCCAGCTCACCTTTCACCGCCCCGACAGGGGTTGAAGGCAATGAGCAGTTCTTC. Translation gives CASSPFTAPTGVEGNEQFF. This chain uses TRBV18 with TRBJ2-1; TRBD1 aligns across 8 bases. The CDR3 totals 19 residues. With 3 bases clipped from V and 6 bases from J, the junction kept 19 bases outside the gene matches. Germline CDR1 reads KGHSH; CDR2 reads LQKENI.

CDR3 bases: TGCGCCAGCAGAAGACAGGGTAACACTGAAGCTTTCTTT. It is translated as CASRRQGNTEAFF. The gene calls are TRBV5-1 and TRBJ1-1; 7 nucleotides line up with TRBD1. CDR3 length equals 13 residues. Trimming at V came to 5 bases and at J to 2 bases, leaving 3 bases not matched to a gene. Germline assignment: CDR1 SGHRS and CDR2 YFSETQ.

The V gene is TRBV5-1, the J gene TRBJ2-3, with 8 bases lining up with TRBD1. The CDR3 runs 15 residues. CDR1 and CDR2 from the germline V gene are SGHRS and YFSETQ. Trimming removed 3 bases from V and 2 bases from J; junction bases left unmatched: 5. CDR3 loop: CASSWGTGYTDTQYF. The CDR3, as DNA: TGCGCCAGCAGCTGGGGGACAGGCTACACAGATACGCAGTATTTT.

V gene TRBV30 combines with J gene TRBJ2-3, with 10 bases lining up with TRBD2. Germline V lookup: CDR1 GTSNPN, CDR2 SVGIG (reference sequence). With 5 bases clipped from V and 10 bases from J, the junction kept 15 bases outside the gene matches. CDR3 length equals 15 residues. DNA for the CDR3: TGTGCCTGGGGGAATAGCGGGGGGAGGTGGTTTGCGCAGTATTTT. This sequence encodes CAWGNSGGRWFAQYF.

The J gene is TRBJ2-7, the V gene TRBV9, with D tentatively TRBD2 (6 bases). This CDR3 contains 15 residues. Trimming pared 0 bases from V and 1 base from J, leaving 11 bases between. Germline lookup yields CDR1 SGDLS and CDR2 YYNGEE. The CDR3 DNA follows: TGTGCCAGCAGCGTAGGCGGGACTGCTTCCTACGAGCAGTACTTC. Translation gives CASSVGGTASYEQYF.

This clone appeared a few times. This chain's CDR3 is CASSGDRDRGYGYTF. The CDR3 nucleotides are TGTGCCAGTAGCGGTGACCGGGACAGGGGGTATGGCTACACCTTC. This chain joins TRBV19 and TRBJ1-2; TRBD1 aligns across 11 bases. The CDR3 loop spans 15 amino acids. Looked up from germline, CDR1 is LNHDA and CDR2 is SQIVND (reference sequence). With 6 bases clipped from V and 5 bases from J, the junction kept 8 bases outside the gene matches.

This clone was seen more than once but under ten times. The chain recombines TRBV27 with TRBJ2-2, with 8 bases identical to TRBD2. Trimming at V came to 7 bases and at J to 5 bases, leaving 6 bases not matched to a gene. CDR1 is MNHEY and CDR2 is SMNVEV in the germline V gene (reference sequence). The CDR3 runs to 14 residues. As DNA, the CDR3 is TGTGCCAGCAAGTACCAGCGGGAGACCGGGGAGCTGTTTTTT. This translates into CASKYQRETGELFF.

CDR3 sequence: CASRDERATGELFF. In nucleotides, the CDR3 is TGTGCCAGCAGGGATGAGAGGGCCACCGGGGAGCTGTTTTTT. V is TRBV6-5 and J is TRBJ2-2, with a tentative D call TRBD2 (5 bases). The CDR3 contains 14 residues. Germline CDR1 MNHEY, CDR2 SVGAGI. Trimming left V 6 bases short and J 4 bases short, with 12 bases between.

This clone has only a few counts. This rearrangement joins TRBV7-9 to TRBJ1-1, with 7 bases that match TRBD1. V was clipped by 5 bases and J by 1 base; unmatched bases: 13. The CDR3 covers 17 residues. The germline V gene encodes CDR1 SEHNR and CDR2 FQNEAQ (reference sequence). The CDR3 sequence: CASSVVRTGRQNTEAFF. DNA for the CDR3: TGTGCCAGCAGCGTTGTACGGACAGGACGGCAGAACACTGAAGCTTTCTTT.

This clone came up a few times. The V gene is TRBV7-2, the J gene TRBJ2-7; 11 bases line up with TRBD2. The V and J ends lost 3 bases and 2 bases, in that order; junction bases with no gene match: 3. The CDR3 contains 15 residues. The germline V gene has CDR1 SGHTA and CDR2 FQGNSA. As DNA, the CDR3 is TGTGCCAGCAGCTTTAGCGGGAGGGGAACCTACGAGCAGTACTTC. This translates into CASSFSGRGTYEQYF.